This T cell receptor (beta chain) comes out of a study of OX40 agonist ivuxolimab in advanced cancers. Study summary: Recorded diagnoses for dose-escalation patients were hepatocellular carcinoma, melanoma, renal cell or head and neck cancer. General study findings and limits: At 0.1 to 3.0 mg/kg, clonal expansion of CD4+ and CD8+ blood T cells had occurred by week 6.

On this clone: Its specificity is unknown.

Produced via immunoSEQ multiplex PCR; TCRdb's table is partial and in-frame only. The repertoire holds under 70,000 clones, more than 75% seen once, with approximately 2% in the top ten. Germline CDR1 reads SGHTA; CDR2 reads FQGNSA. J lost 2 bases, V lost 5 bases, and 6 bases had no gene match. The length of the CDR3 is 15 residues. The chain combines TRBV7-2 with TRBJ1-3; 7 positions agree with TRBD1. This clonotype was obtained from an adult with an advanced solid tumor such as melanoma, head and neck, liver or kidney cancer. Sequencing used CD4+ or CD8+ T cells sorted from blood, obtained in a trial of the OX40 agonist ivuxolimab. The CDR3 region is CASSAQGTAGNTIYF. CDR3 coding DNA: TGTGCCAGCAGCGCACAGGGGACCGCTGGAAACACCATATATTTT. Supplemented by reference TRBV7-2 and TRBJ1-3, the full variable domain reads GAGVSQSPSNKVTEKGKDVELRCDPISGHTALYWYRQSLGQGLEFLIYFQGNSAPDKSGLPSDRFSAERTGGSVSTLTIQRTQQEDSAVYLCASSAQGTAGNTIYFGEGSWLTVV.